These T cell receptor beta chains were read from a single sample in a study of T-cell reconstitution after alpha-beta-depleted transplantation in children. From the PCR reads, TCRdb called clonotypes with MiXCR, one entry per CDR3 protein. The table shows 500,000 or so distinct CDR3 sequences, with roughly 33% occurring only once. This sample comprised PBMCs from the stem cell graft donor, obtained from the stem cell graft. The source is a human donor who donated a stem cell graft to a child with aplastic anemia. Both conserved end residues are part of each CDR3. The order of the fields is D gene, V gene, CDR3 length, clone size, J gene, CDR3 protein, CDR3 DNA. The D gene is left open where the match is weak. Only some rows state a clone size, as once, few, many or a class for expanded clones.

TRBD2,TRBV7-9,14,.,TRBJ2-1,CASSFREGLSEQFF,TGTGCCAGCAGCTTCCGGGAGGGCCTATCTGAGCAGTTCTTC
.,TRBV30,16,.,TRBJ1-5,CAWSVSGVAGNQPQHF,TGTGCCTGGAGTGTAAGCGGGGTAGCGGGGAATCAGCCCCAGCATTTT
.,TRBV12-3/TRBV12-4,14,few,TRBJ2-2,CASSLKANTGELFF,TGTGCCAGCAGTTTAAAGGCGAACACCGGGGAGCTGTTTTTT
.,TRBV10-3,14,.,TRBJ1-4,CAISEQGGSEKLFF,TGTGCCATCAGCGAACAGGGAGGATCGGAAAAACTGTTTTTT
.,TRBV2,13,.,TRBJ1-4,CASSVWAGEKLFF,TGTGCCAGCAGTGTGTGGGCAGGGGAAAAACTGTTTTTT
.,TRBV14,18,.,TRBJ2-6,CASSQEGPLQAGANVLTF,TGTGCCAGCAGCCAAGAAGGGCCTCTCCAGGCGGGGGCCAACGTCCTGACTTTC
.,TRBV29-1,14,.,TRBJ1-2,CSVEGTGEDYGYTF,TGCAGCGTTGAAGGGACGGGGGAGGACTATGGCTACACCTTC
.,TRBV29-1,13,.,TRBJ1-1,CSGIQVLNGEAFF,TGCAGCGGAATACAGGTTCTGAACGGTGAAGCTTTCTTT
.,TRBV5-5,16,.,TRBJ2-3,CASSLATGIATDTQYF,TGTGCCAGCAGCTTGGCCACAGGGATTGCCACAGATACGCAGTATTTT
.,TRBV30,14,.,TRBJ1-1,CAAPSVRQNTEAFF,TGTGCCGCACCCTCCGTACGCCAGAACACTGAAGCTTTCTTT
.,TRBV7-9,12,.,TRBJ2-7,CASSSDGNEQYF,TGTGCCAGCAGCTCAGATGGAAACGAGCAGTACTTC
TRBD1,TRBV27,14,.,TRBJ2-7,CASSKQGRVHEQYF,TGTGCCAGCAGTAAACAGGGGCGGGTCCACGAGCAGTACTTC
TRBD2,TRBV3-1,17,.,TRBJ2-1,CASSGGVLAGARNEQFF,TGTGCCAGCAGCGGAGGCGTCCTAGCGGGAGCGAGAAATGAGCAGTTCTTC
.,TRBV4-3,16,.,TRBJ2-1,CASSQGSLTLYNEQFF,TGCGCCAGCAGCCAAGGATCCCTGACCCTTTACAATGAGCAGTTCTTC
.,TRBV6-5,12,.,TRBJ1-2,CASSTDGVGYTF,TGTGCCAGCAGTACCGACGGAGTTGGCTACACCTTC
.,TRBV20-1,14,.,TRBJ2-2,CSARKGPNTGELFF,TGCAGTGCCAGAAAGGGACCGAACACCGGGGAGCTGTTTTTT
.,TRBV29-1,16,.,TRBJ2-1,CSVGPGGLSSYNEQFF,TGCAGCGTGGGTCCGGGCGGGCTGAGCTCCTACAATGAGCAGTTCTTC
TRBD1,TRBV6-1,15,many,TRBJ1-3,CASSGGQGTGNTIYF,TGTGCCAGCAGTGGGGGACAGGGGACTGGAAACACCATATATTTT
.,TRBV6-1,13,few,TRBJ1-1,CASSEERGSGAFF,TGTGCCAGCAGTGAAGAACGGGGAAGTGGAGCTTTCTTT
.,TRBV12-3/TRBV12-4,15,few,TRBJ1-6,CASSLVGQSNSPLHF,TGTGCCAGCAGTTTAGTTGGACAGTCCAATTCACCCCTCCACTTT
.,TRBV12-3/TRBV12-4,13,.,TRBJ1-1,CASSHGFSTEAFF,TGTGCCAGCAGCCACGGGTTTTCGACTGAAGCTTTCTTT
TRBD2,TRBV15,15,.,TRBJ2-5,CATSRESGSGETQYF,TGTGCCACCAGCAGAGAGAGCGGGAGTGGGGAGACCCAGTACTTC
TRBD1,TRBV2,15,.,TRBJ1-1,CASSEQGVWATEAFF,TGTGCCAGCAGTGAACAGGGGGTATGGGCCACTGAAGCTTTCTTT
.,TRBV12-3/TRBV12-4,13,.,TRBJ1-2,CASSPGFTDGYTF,TGTGCCAGCAGCCCAGGCTTTACGGATGGCTACACCTTC
.,TRBV12-3/TRBV12-4,14,.,TRBJ1-5,CASSSDSGGQPQHF,TGTGCCAGCAGTTCTGACAGCGGGGGTCAGCCCCAGCATTTT
.,TRBV20-1,13,many,TRBJ2-3,CSARGGSTDTQYF,TGCAGTGCTAGGGGGGGTAGCACAGATACGCAGTATTTT
.,TRBV5-4,16,.,TRBJ2-1,CASSLGGPDLYNEQFF,TGTGCCAGCAGCTTGGGGGGTCCAGACCTCTACAATGAGCAGTTCTTC
.,TRBV6-1,14,.,TRBJ2-2,CAEGGAVYTGELFF,TGTGCCGAGGGGGGGGCGGTATACACCGGGGAGCTGTTTTTT
.,TRBV5-1,16,.,TRBJ2-3,CASSLGRVYEADTQYF,TGCGCCAGCAGCTTGGGCAGGGTGTATGAGGCAGATACGCAGTATTTT
TRBD1,TRBV12-3/TRBV12-4,15,few,TRBJ1-1,CASSRPGTVNTEAFF,TGTGCCAGCAGCCGCCCGGGGACAGTGAACACTGAAGCTTTCTTT
.,TRBV27,15,few,TRBJ2-1,CASSIRDLAHNEQFF,TGTGCCAGCAGTATACGTGACCTCGCCCACAATGAGCAGTTCTTC
TRBD2,TRBV12-3/TRBV12-4,14,few,TRBJ2-5,CATRLAGGLETQYF,TGTGCCACCCGACTAGCGGGAGGGCTAGAGACCCAGTACTTC
.,TRBV14,17,.,TRBJ1-1,CASSQDLGRVMNTEAFF,TGTGCCAGCAGCCAAGATTTGGGCAGGGTCATGAACACTGAAGCTTTCTTT
.,TRBV7-9,16,once,TRBJ1-1,CASSSQVGGRNTEAFF,TGTGCCAGCAGCTCGCAGGTAGGCGGTAGGAACACTGAAGCTTTCTTT
.,TRBV5-4,14,.,TRBJ2-1,CASSARDSFYEQFF,TGTGCCAGCAGCGCCCGGGACTCCTTTTACGAGCAGTTCTTC
.,TRBV4-1,15,.,TRBJ2-2,CASSQDHTNTGELFF,TGCGCCAGCAGCCAAGACCACACGAACACCGGGGAGCTGTTTTTT
TRBD2,TRBV28,17,few,TRBJ2-3,CASSPLPTSGTTDTQYF,TGTGCCAGCAGTCCCCTCCCGACTAGCGGGACCACAGATACGCAGTATTTT
TRBD1,TRBV11-2,15,.,TRBJ2-7,CASSVDRGSFYEQYF,TGTGCCAGCAGCGTGGACAGGGGATCCTTCTACGAGCAGTACTTC
.,TRBV19,12,few,TRBJ2-1,CASSIGGNEQFF,TGTGCCAGTAGTATTGGGGGCAATGAGCAGTTCTTC
.,TRBV3-1,17,few,TRBJ1-3,CASSQVSGRSSGNTIYF,TGTGCCAGCAGCCAAGTATCCGGCAGGTCCTCTGGAAACACCATATATTTT